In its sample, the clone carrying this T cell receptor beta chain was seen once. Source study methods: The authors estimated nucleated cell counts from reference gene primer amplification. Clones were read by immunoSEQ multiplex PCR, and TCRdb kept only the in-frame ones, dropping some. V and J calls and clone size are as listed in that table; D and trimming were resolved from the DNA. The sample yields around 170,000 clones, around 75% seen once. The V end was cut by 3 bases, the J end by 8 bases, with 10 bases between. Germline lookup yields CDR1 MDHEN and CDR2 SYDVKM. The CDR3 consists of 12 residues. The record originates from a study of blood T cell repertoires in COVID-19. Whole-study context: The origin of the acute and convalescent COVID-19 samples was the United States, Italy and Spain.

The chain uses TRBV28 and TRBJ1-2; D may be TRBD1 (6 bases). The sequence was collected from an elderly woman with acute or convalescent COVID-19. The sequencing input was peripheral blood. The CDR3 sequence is CASSLGGQGYTF. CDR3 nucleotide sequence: TGTGCCAGCAGTTTGGGGGGGCAGGGCTACACCTTC.